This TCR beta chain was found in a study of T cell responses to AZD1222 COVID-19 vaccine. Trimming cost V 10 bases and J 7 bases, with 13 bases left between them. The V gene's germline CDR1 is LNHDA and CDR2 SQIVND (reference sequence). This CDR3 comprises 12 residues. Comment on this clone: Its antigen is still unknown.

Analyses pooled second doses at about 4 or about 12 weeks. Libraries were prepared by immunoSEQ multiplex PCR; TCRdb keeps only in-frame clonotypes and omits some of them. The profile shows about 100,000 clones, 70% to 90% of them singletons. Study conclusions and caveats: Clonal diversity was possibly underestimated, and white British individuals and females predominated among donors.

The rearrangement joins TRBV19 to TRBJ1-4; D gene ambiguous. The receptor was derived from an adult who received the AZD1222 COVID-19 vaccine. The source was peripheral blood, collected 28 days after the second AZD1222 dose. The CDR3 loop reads CATRASSEKLFF. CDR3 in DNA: TGTGCCACCCGGGCGTCGAGTGAAAAACTGTTTTTT.